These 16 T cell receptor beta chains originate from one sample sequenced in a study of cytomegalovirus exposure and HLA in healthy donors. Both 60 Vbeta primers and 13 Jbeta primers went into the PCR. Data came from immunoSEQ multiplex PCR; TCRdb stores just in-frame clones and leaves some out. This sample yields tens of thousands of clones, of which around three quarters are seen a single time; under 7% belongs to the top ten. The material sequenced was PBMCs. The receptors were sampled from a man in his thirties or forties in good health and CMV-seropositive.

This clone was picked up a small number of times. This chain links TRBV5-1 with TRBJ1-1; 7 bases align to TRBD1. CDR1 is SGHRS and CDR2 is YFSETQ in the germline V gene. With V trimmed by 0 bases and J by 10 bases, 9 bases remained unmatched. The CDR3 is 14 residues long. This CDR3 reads CASSLEGQSRTAFF. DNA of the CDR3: TGCGCCAGCAGCTTGGAGGGACAGTCACGGACAGCTTTCTTT.

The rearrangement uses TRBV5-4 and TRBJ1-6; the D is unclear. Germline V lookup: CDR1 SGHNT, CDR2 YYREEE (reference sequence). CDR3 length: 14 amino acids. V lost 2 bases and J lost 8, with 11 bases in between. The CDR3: CASSLTREDSPLHF. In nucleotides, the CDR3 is TGTGCCAGCAGCTTAACGCGAGAGGATTCACCCCTCCACTTT.

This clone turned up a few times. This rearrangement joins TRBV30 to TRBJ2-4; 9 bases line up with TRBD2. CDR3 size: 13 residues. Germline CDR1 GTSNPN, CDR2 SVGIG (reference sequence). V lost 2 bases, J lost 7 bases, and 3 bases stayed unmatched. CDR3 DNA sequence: TGTGCCTGGAGTTGGCGGGAGGGGAACATTCAGTACTTC. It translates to CAWSWREGNIQYF.

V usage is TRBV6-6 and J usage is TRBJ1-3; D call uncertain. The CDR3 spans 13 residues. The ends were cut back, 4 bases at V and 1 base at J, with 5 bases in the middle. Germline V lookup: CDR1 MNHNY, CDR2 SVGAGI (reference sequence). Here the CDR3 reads CASSWPSGNTIYF. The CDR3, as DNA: TGTGCCAGCAGTTGGCCATCTGGAAACACCATATATTTT.

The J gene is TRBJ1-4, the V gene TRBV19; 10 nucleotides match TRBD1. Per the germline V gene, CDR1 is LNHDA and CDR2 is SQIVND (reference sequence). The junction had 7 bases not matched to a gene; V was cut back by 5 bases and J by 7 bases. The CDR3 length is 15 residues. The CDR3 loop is CASSVSGTGAEKLFF. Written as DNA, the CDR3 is TGTGCCAGTAGTGTCTCCGGGACAGGGGCTGAAAAACTGTTTTTT.

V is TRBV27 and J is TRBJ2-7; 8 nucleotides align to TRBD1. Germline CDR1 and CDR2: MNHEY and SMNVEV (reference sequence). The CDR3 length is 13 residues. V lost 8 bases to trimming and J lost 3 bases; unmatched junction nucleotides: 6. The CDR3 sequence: CASSRGLGYEQYF. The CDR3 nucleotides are TGTGCCAGCTCCAGGGGGCTTGGCTACGAGCAGTACTTC.

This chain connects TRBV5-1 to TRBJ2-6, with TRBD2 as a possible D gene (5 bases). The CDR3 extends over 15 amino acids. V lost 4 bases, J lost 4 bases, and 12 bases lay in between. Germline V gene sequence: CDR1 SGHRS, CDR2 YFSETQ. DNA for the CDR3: TGCGCCAGCAGCCCTTTGGAGGCGGGGGCCAACGTCCTGACTTTC. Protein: CASSPLEAGANVLTF.

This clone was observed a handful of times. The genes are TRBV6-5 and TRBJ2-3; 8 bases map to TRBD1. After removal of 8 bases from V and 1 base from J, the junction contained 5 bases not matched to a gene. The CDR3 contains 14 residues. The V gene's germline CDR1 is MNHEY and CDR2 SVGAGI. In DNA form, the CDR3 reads TGTGCCAGCCGCAGGGGGCGAGGCACAGATACGCAGTATTTT. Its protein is CASRRGRGTDTQYF.

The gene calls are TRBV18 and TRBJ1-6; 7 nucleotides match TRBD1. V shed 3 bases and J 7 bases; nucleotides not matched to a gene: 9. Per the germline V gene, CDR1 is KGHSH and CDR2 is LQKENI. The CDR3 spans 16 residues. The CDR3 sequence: CASSPNQGTANSPLHF. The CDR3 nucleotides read TGTGCCAGCTCACCCAACCAAGGGACAGCAAATTCACCCCTCCACTTT.

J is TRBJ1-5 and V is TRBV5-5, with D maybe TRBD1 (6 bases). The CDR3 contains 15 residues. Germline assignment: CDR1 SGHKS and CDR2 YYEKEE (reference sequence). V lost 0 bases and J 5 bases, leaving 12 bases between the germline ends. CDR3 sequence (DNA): TGTGCCAGCAGCTTGGAGGGGGTAATGGATCAGCCCCAGCATTTT. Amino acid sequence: CASSLEGVMDQPQHF.

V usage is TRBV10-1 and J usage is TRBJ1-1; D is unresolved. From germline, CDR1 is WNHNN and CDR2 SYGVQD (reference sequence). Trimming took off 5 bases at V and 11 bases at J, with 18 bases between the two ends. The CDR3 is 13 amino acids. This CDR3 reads CASSPPTEERAFF. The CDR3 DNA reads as TGCGCCAGCAGTCCTCCGACGGAGGAGCGGGCTTTCTTT.

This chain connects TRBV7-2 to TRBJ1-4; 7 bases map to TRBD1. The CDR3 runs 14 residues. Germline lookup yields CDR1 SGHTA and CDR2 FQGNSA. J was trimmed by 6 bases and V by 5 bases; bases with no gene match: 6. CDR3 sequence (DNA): TGTGCCAGCAGCCCGACAGGGCTCGATGAAAAACTGTTTTTT. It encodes CASSPTGLDEKLFF.

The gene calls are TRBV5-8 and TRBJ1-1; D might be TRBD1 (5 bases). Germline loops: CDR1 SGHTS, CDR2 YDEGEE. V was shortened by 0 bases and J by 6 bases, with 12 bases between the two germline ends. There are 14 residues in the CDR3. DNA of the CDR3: TGTGCCAGCAGCTTGGGGGAGGGGTTGGCTGAAGCTTTCTTT. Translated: CASSLGEGLAEAFF. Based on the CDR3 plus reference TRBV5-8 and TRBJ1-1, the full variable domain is EAGVTQSPTHLIKTRGQQATLRCSPISGHTSVYWYQQALGLGLQFLLWYDEGEERNRGNFPPRFSGRQFPNYSSELNVNALELEDSALYLCASSLGEGLAEAFFGQGTRLTVV.

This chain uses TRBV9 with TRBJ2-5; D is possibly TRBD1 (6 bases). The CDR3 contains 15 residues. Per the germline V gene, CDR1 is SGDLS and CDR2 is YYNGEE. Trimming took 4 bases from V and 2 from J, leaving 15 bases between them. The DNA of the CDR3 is TGTGCCAGCAGCCACCAAGTGGGGGCTCAAGAGACCCAGTACTTC. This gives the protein CASSHQVGAQETQYF.

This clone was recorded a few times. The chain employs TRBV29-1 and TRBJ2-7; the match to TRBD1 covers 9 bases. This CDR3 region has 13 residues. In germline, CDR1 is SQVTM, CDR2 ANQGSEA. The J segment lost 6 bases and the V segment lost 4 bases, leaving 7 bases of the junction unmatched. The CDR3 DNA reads TGCAGCGTTGCCCTGGACAGGGGACTCGAGCAGTACTTC. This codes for CSVALDRGLEQYF.

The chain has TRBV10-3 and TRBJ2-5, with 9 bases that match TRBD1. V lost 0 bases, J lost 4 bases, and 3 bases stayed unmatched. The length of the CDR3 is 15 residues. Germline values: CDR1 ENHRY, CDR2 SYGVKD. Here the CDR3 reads CAISESPGQGETQYF. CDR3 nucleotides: TGTGCCATCAGTGAGTCCCCGGGACAGGGAGAGACCCAGTACTTC.